The 2 T cell receptor beta chains reported below all come from one sample, sequenced in a study of siplizumab effects on memory and regulatory T cells. Libraries were prepared by immunoSEQ multiplex PCR; TCRdb keeps only in-frame clonotypes and omits some of them. The repertoire holds over 95,000 clones, with roughly 93% as singletons. Material: non-Treg CD4+ T cells sorted from blood. These receptor sequences come from a human donor in good health.

V gene TRBV4-1 combines with J gene TRBJ1-1; no reliable D call. Between the trimmed V and J ends, which lost 4 bases and 1 base, there was a span of 10 bases. The CDR3 is 14 residues long. Germline V gene sequence: CDR1 MGHRA, CDR2 YSYEKL. The CDR3 here is CASSPGRGNTEAFF. CDR3 DNA sequence: TGCGCCAGCAGCCCTGGACGGGGGAACACTGAAGCTTTCTTT.

V and J are TRBV28 and TRBJ1-5; D is undetermined. Looked up from germline, CDR1 is MDHEN and CDR2 is SYDVKM. The CDR3 consists of 15 residues. Trimming removed 5 bases from V and 6 bases from J, with 17 bases in between. In DNA form, the CDR3 reads TGTGCCAGCAGTCCACATTTGACAAGCCCTCAGCCCCAGCATTTT. Amino acids: CASSPHLTSPQPQHF.